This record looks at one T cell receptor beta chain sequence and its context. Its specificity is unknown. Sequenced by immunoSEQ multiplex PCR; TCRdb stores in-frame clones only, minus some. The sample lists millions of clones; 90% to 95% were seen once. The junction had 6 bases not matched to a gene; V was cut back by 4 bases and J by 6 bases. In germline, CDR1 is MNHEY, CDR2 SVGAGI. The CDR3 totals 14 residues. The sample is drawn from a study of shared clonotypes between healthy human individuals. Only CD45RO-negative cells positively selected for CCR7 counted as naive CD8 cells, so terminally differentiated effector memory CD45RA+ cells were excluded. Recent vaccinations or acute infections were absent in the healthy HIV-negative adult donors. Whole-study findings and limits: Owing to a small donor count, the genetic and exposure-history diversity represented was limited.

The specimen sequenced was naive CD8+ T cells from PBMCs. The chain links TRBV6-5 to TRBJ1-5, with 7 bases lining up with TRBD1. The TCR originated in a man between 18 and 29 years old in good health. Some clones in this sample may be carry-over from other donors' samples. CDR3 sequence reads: CASSFRGGGQPQHF. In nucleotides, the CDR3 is TGTGCCAGCAGTTTCCGAGGGGGCGGTCAGCCCCAGCATTTT.